The 8 T cell receptor beta chains below come from one sample, sequenced in a study of cytomegalovirus exposure and HLA in healthy donors (dated by TCRdb to the late 2010s). The library was built by means of the immunoSEQ multiplex PCR assay. For the multiplex PCR, a mixture combining 60 forward primers for TCR Vbeta segments and 13 reverse primers for TCR Jbeta segments was used. Held by TCRdb, this immuneACCESS table contains in-frame sequences only and omits some clones. Under half of the omission traces to an unresolved V gene where checked; the cause of the rest is unknown. The sample includes over 200,000 clones, with 82% observed a single time. 4.5% to 6% of the sample is taken by the ten largest. Specimen: PBMCs. The receptors stem from a middle-aged woman in good health and CMV-seropositive.

The genes are TRBV5-1 and TRBJ1-4, with D tentatively TRBD1 (6 bases). The CDR3 loop spans 14 amino acids. The ends were cut back, 2 bases at V and 6 bases at J, with 11 bases in the middle. Per germline, CDR1 SGHRS and CDR2 YFSETQ. The CDR3 region is CASSFSGADEKLFF. The CDR3 DNA follows: TGCGCCAGCAGCTTTTCAGGGGCGGATGAAAAACTGTTTTTT.

The CDR3 coding sequence is TGTGCCAGCAGCCGACAGGGCTCTAATTCACCCCTCCACTTT. It specifies CASSRQGSNSPLHF. J is TRBJ1-6 and V is TRBV11-2, with 7 bases that match TRBD1. Trimming cost V 5 bases and J 6 bases; bases outside gene matches: 4. This CDR3 has 14 amino acids. Germline V gene data show CDR1 as SGHAT and CDR2 as FQNNGV.

The sample holds a few counts of this clone. This chain joins TRBV4-3 and TRBJ2-1, with D tentatively TRBD2 (5 bases). The CDR3 runs 15 residues. Germline loops: CDR1 LGHNA, CDR2 YSLEER. V was shortened by 0 bases and J by 10 bases, with 16 bases between the two germline ends. CDR3 in amino acids: CASSQDGGHPAEQFF. In nucleotides, the CDR3 is TGCGCCAGCAGCCAAGATGGCGGGCACCCAGCGGAGCAGTTCTTC.

The J gene is TRBJ1-6, the V gene TRBV6-1, with TRBD1 matching over 10 bases. Germline lookup yields CDR1 MNHNS and CDR2 SASEGT. J was trimmed by 7 bases and V by 2 bases; bases with no gene match: 5. CDR3 size: 16 residues. The CDR3 region has the DNA TGTGCCAGCAGTGAAATCTCGGGACAGGGGAATTCACCCCTCCACTTT. It specifies CASSEISGQGNSPLHF.

V is TRBV7-8 and J is TRBJ2-2; the D gene is possibly TRBD1 (5 bases). The ends were cut back, 6 bases at V and 5 bases at J, with 22 bases in the middle. Germline-derived CDR1 and CDR2 are SGHVS and FQNEAQ. This CDR3 has 17 residues. CDR3 in DNA: TGTGCCAGCAGACTTAACAAAGGGCCAGGGATTACCGGGGAGCTGTTTTTT. Its protein product is CASRLNKGPGITGELFF.

This clone was observed a few times. V and J are TRBV29-1 and TRBJ2-1; a weak D match, TRBD2 (6 bases). Germline CDR1 reads SQVTM; CDR2 reads ANQGSEA. The V end was cut by 0 bases, the J end by 6 bases, with 18 bases between. This CDR3 spans 16 amino acids. The CDR3 reads CSVEDPSKFGGNEQFF. The DNA of the CDR3 is TGCAGCGTTGAAGATCCTTCAAAGTTCGGGGGCAATGAGCAGTTCTTC.

V is TRBV30 and J is TRBJ2-1; D uncertain. This CDR3 spans 15 amino acids. From germline, CDR1 is GTSNPN and CDR2 SVGIG (reference sequence). V was trimmed by 0 bases and J by 0 bases, leaving 9 bases between them. As DNA, the CDR3 is TGTGCCTGGAGTGTACGCGGTTTCTCCTACAATGAGCAGTTCTTC. Protein: CAWSVRGFSYNEQFF.

The V and J genes are TRBV30 and TRBJ1-4; D unclear. Between the trimmed V and J ends, which lost 3 bases and 10 bases, there was a span of 15 bases. Germline V CDR1 and CDR2: GTSNPN, SVGIG (reference sequence). The CDR3 sequence is 13 residues long. The CDR3 region is CAWRAVGLGKLFF. CDR3 sequence (DNA): TGTGCCTGGAGGGCGGTCGGATTAGGAAAACTGTTTTTT.